This record looks at one T cell receptor beta chain sequence and its context. The record originates from a study of blood T cell repertoires in COVID-19. Germline loops: CDR1 LGHNA, CDR2 YSLEER. The V gene lost 0 bases and the J gene lost 2 bases, with 10 bases spanning the gap. There are 15 residues in the CDR3. TCRdb's copy holds only in-frame clones and misses some; the assay was immunoSEQ multiplex PCR. The data show about 36,000 clones, more than 80% seen once. Sequences were obtained from peripheral blood. The rearrangement links TRBV4-3 to TRBJ1-2; D is unresolved. The receptor was isolated from a human donor in a cohort sampled during active or convalescent COVID-19. The donor label of this sample is uncertain. This CDR3 is CASSQERRRNYGYTF. In DNA, the CDR3 is TGCGCCAGCAGCCAAGAGAGACGGAGAAACTATGGCTACACCTTC.